These T cell receptor beta chains were read from a single sample in a study of early T cells in non-severe SARS-CoV-2 infection. TCRdb passed the 5' RACE reads through MiXCR, listing each CDR3 protein once. The sample yields approximately 50,000 distinct CDR3 sequences, 12% seen once. The sample in question was whole blood, obtained at baseline. The source is an adult who was a healthcare worker with PCR-confirmed SARS-CoV-2 infection or an uninfected control (not recorded which). CDR3s leave out the opening cysteine and the closing phenylalanine or tryptophan. Clone size, where shown, is once, few, many, or a class for clones that have expanded.

V gene | clone size | CDR3 protein
TRBV6-5 | NA | ASSYSVGLALAEQY
TRBV5-1 | few | ASSYSGRLNEQF
TRBV14 | few | ASSPTLGQGTYEQY
TRBV5-6 | few | ASRPGTVNGYT
TRBV27 | many | ASSLGQNTEAF
TRBV7-2 | NA | ASSLIFTAGNTIY
TRBV6-2/TRBV6-3 | few | ASTYQGYTEAF
TRBV11-2 | few | ASRPTLGLAQETQY
TRBV6-1 | NA | ASRSFGTGENIQY
TRBV28 | once | ASSLWSGGQPQH
TRBV7-3 | many | ASSLMAGGDNEQF
TRBV7-2 | many | ASSPRGGSNQPQH
TRBV6-5 | few | ASSYGAQNYEQY
TRBV11-2 | few | ASSLGGVNTEAF
TRBV7-2 | few | ASSPGGGRYSPLH
TRBV14 | NA | ASSQGVPTGGTYNEQF
TRBV5-1 | many | ASSLGHRDSDTGELF
TRBV29-1 | many | SVSSGRQETQY
TRBV28 | few | ASSLKGTSGLYNEQF
TRBV12-3/TRBV12-4 | NA | ASSLQEAGELF
TRBV18 | many | ASSPAYGTTGELF
TRBV28 | few | ASSFSWSGRAYEQY
TRBV11-3 | NA | ASSSRQEYNEQF
TRBV12-3/TRBV12-4 | NA | ASSLSAGGTGELF
TRBV10-1 | NA | ASSEDLESGELF
TRBV18 | NA | ASSPLRQGPPNQPQH
TRBV28 | NA | ASSFPPPGTGYHEQY
TRBV19 | NA | ASSIQPRRGGGLF
TRBV7-9 | medium-sized | ASSLNNEQF
TRBV6-2/TRBV6-3 | NA | ASSYSREGINYGYT
TRBV9 | few | ASSVGYGGGSRTGELF
TRBV9 | few | ASSPIRDTQY
TRBV7-6 | NA | ASTSIPGPYEQY
TRBV20-1 | many | SARGSTDHEQY
TRBV7-2 | few | ASSSGGNTEAF
TRBV18 | few | ASSQGQHSISGNTIY
TRBV6-6 | many | ASRKGTSGTRSSYNEQF
TRBV20-1 | NA | SAKKDSRNQPQH
TRBV5-1 | many | ASSRDSYNEQF
TRBV5-6 | NA | ASSLVVTGLNTGELF
TRBV7-9 | NA | ASSPGRTYEQY
TRBV28 | NA | ASRPPPSDGYT
TRBV11-2 | NA | ASSLGVQLYRNEQF
TRBV7-2 | few | ASSTGTGRTEAF
TRBV10-3 | NA | AISGQGLDSPLH
TRBV27 | NA | ASSSSGTTNTEAF
TRBV28 | NA | ASSFRAGSYNSPLH
TRBV4-2 | NA | ASSQGAPAGGPPGDTQY
TRBV5-6 | NA | ASSLVASGDYNEQF
TRBV28 | NA | ASSFPGQGTEAF
TRBV12-3/TRBV12-4 | NA | ASSIDSELVSTQY